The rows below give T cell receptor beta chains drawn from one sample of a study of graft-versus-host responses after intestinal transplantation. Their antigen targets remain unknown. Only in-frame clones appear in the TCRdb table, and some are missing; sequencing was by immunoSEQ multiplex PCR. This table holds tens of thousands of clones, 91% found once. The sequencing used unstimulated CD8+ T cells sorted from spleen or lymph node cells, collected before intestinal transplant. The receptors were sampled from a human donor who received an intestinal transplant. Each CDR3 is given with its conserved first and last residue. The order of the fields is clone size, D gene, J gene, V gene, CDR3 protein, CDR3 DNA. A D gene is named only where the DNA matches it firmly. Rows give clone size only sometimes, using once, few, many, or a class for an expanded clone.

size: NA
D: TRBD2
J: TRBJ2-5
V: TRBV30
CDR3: CAWSDGAGGQETQYF
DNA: TGTGCCTGGAGTGACGGAGCGGGGGGGCAAGAGACCCAGTACTTC

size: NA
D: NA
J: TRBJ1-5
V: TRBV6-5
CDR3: CASSPDRGDQPQHF
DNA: TGTGCCAGCAGCCCGGACAGAGGGGATCAGCCCCAGCATTTT

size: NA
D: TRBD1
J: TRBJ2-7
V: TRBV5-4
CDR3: CASSLGQGAYEQYF
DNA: TGTGCCAGCAGCTTGGGACAGGGGGCGTACGAGCAGTACTTC

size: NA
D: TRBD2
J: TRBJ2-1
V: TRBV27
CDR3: CASSSRDYFWDEQFF
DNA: TGTGCCAGCAGTTCCCGGGACTACTTCTGGGATGAGCAGTTCTTC

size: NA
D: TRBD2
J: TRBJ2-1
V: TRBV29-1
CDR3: CSVETSVYNEQFF
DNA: TGCAGCGTTGAGACTAGCGTTTACAATGAGCAGTTCTTC

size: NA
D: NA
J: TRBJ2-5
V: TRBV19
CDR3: CASSDKPGLPQETQYF
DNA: TGTGCCAGTAGTGACAAACCGGGACTCCCCCAAGAGACCCAGTACTTC

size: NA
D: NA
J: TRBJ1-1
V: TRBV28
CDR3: CASAQGDTEAFF
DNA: TGTGCCAGCGCTCAGGGTGACACTGAAGCTTTCTTT

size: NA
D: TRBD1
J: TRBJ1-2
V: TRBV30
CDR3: CAYRDRVGYGYTF
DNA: TGTGCCTACCGAGACAGGGTGGGCTATGGCTACACCTTC

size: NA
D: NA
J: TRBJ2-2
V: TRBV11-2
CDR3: CASSFGTGELFF
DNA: TGTGCCAGCAGCTTCGGCACCGGGGAGCTGTTTTTT

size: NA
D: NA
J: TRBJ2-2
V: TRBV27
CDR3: CASRSGALTSNTGELFF
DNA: TGTGCCAGCAGGTCAGGGGCCTTAACTTCTAACACCGGGGAGCTGTTTTTT

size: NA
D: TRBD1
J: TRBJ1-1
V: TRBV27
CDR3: CASSWDSGRTEAFF
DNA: TGTGCCAGCAGTTGGGACAGTGGCCGCACTGAAGCTTTCTTT

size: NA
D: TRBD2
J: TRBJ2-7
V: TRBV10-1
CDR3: CASSDGLAGDYEQYF
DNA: TGCGCCAGCAGTGATGGACTAGCGGGGGACTACGAGCAGTACTTC

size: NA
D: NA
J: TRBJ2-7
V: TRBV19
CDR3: CASSIWTSSYEQYF
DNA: TGTGCCAGTAGTATTTGGACTTCCTCCTACGAGCAGTACTTC

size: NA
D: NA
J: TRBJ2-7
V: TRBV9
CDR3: CASSVGVGDIPYEQYF
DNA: TGTGCCAGCAGCGTAGGGGTGGGGGACATTCCCTACGAGCAGTACTTC

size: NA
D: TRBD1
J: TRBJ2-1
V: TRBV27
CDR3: CASSVGGTYNEQFF
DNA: TGTGCCAGCAGCGTAGGGGGCACCTACAATGAGCAGTTCTTC

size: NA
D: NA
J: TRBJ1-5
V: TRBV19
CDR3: CASSIFLWGGQPQHF
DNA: TGTGCCAGTAGTATTTTCTTATGGGGCGGCCAGCCCCAGCATTTT

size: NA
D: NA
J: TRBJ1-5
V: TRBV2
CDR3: CASSEARADYQPQHF
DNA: TGTGCCAGCAGTGAAGCGCGGGCAGACTATCAGCCCCAGCATTTT

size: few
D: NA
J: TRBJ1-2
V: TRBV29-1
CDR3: CSVDKGVVGYTF
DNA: TGCAGCGTTGATAAGGGGGTAGTAGGCTACACCTTC

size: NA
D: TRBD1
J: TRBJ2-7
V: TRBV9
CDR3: CASSVAPGQGTHEQYF
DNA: TGTGCCAGCAGCGTAGCCCCGGGACAGGGGACCCACGAGCAGTACTTC

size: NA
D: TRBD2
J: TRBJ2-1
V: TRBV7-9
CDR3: CASSLWRERSEQFF
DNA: TGTGCCAGCAGCTTGTGGCGGGAGAGGAGTGAGCAGTTCTTC

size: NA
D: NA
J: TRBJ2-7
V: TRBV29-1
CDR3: CSVVEDSYEQYF
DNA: TGCAGCGTTGTCGAGGACTCCTACGAGCAGTACTTC

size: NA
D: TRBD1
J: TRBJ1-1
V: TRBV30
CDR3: CAWSPGQGSTEAFF
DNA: TGTGCCTGGAGCCCAGGACAGGGTAGTACTGAAGCTTTCTTT

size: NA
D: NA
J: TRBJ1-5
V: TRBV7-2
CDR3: CASSLGGGPTQPQHF
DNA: TGTGCCAGCAGCTTAGGGGGGGGGCCGACTCAGCCCCAGCATTTT

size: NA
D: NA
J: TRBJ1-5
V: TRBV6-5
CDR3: CASSSVRGSNQPQHF
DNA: TGTGCCAGCAGTTCGGTCAGGGGCTCAAATCAGCCCCAGCATTTT

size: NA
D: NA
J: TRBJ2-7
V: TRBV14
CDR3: CASSQGAGYEQYF
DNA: TGTGCCAGCAGCCAAGGGGCGGGCTACGAGCAGTACTTC

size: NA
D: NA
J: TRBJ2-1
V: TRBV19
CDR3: CASSIGYPENEQFF
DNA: TGTGCCAGTAGTATAGGGTACCCTGAGAATGAGCAGTTCTTC

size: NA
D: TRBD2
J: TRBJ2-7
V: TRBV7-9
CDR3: CASSASGSYEQYF
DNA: TGTGCCAGCAGCGCTAGCGGTTCCTACGAGCAGTACTTC

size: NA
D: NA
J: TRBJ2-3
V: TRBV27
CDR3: CASSGPSPTDTQYF
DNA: TGTGCCAGCAGTGGGCCCTCCCCCACAGATACGCAGTATTTT

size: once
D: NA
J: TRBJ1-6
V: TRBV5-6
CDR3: CASTSRKEENNSPLHF
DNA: TGTGCCAGCACCTCACGGAAGGAGGAAAATAATTCACCCCTCCACTTT

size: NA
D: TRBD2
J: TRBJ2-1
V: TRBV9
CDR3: CASSVQPGLAGNNEQFF
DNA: TGTGCCAGCAGCGTACAACCGGGACTAGCGGGAAACAATGAGCAGTTCTTC

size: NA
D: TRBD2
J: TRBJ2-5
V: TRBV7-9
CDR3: CASSLVLAGQETQYF
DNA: TGTGCCAGCAGCTTGGTGCTAGCGGGTCAAGAGACCCAGTACTTC

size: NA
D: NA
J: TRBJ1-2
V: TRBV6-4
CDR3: CASNLGDLRANYGYTF
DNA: TGTGCCAGCAACCTAGGGGATCTACGAGCTAACTATGGCTACACCTTC

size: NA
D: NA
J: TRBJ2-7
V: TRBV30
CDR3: CAWSAAGYEQYF
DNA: TGTGCCTGGAGTGCGGCCGGGTACGAGCAGTACTTC

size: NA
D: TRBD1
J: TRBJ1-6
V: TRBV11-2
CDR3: CASSRDRVISPLHF
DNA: TGTGCCAGCAGCCGGGACAGGGTAATCTCACCCCTCCACTTT

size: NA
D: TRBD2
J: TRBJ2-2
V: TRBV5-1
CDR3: CASSTAYLSGRASGELFF
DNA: TGCGCCAGCAGCACCGCCTATCTTAGCGGGAGGGCCTCTGGGGAGCTGTTTTTT

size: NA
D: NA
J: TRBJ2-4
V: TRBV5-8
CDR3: CASRRGHTKNIQYF
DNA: TGTGCCAGCAGACGAGGGCATACCAAAAACATTCAGTACTTC

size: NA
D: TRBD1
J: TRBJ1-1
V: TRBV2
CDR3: CASRRGLNTEAFF
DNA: TGTGCCAGCAGGAGGGGGCTGAACACTGAAGCTTTCTTT

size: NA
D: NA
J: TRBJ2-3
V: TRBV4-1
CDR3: CASSQVHTDTQYF
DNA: TGCGCCAGCAGCCAAGTTCACACAGATACGCAGTATTTT

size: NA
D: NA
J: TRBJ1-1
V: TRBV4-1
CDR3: CASSPSPVGFTEAFF
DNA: TGCGCCAGCAGCCCGTCACCTGTCGGGTTCACTGAAGCTTTCTTT

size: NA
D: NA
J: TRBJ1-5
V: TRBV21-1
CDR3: CASKEGGLEENQPQHF
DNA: TGTGCCAGCAAGGAGGGGGGGTTGGAAGAAAATCAGCCCCAGCATTTT

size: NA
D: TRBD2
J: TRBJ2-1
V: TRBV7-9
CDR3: CASSLVPSGSSHNEQFF
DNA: TGTGCCAGCAGCTTAGTCCCCAGCGGGAGTTCCCACAATGAGCAGTTCTTC

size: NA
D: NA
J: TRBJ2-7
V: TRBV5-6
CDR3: CASSLGAGARSYEQYF
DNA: TGTGCCAGCAGCTTGGGGGCAGGGGCACGTTCCTACGAGCAGTACTTC

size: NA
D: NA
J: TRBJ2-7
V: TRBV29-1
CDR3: CSALLDSYEQYF
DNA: TGCAGCGCCCTTTTGGACAGCTACGAGCAGTACTTC

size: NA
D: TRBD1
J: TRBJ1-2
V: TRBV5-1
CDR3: CASSFEPGQGPGYTF
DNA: TGCGCCAGCAGCTTTGAACCGGGACAGGGTCCTGGCTACACCTTC

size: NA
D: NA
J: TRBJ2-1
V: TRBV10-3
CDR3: CAISESRGDEQFF
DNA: TGTGCCATCAGTGAGTCAAGGGGCGATGAGCAGTTCTTC

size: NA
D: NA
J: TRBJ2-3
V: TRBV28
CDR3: CASSSILRASLGTDTQYF
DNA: TGTGCCAGCAGTTCGATCCTGCGGGCTAGCCTCGGCACAGATACGCAGTATTTT

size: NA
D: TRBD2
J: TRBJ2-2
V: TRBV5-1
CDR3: CASSLDSGRNTGELFF
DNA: TGCGCCAGCAGCTTGGATAGCGGGAGGAACACCGGGGAGCTGTTTTTT

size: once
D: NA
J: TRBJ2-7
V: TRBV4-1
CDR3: CASSQTETSTYEQYF
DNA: TGCGCCAGCAGCCAAACAGAGACAAGTACCTACGAGCAGTACTTC

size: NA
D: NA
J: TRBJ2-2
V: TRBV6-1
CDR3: CASRQTGPGELFF
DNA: TGTGCCAGCAGGCAAACAGGTCCCGGGGAGCTGTTTTTT

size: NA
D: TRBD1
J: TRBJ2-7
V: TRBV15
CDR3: CATSLGTDYEQYF
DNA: TGTGCCACCAGCCTCGGGACAGACTACGAGCAGTACTTC

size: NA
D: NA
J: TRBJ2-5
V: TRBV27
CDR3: CASSRRGETQYF
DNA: TGTGCCAGCAGCAGGAGGGGAGAGACCCAGTACTTC

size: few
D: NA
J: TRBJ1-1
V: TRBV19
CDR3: CASTQGVAEAFF
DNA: TGTGCCAGTACACAGGGAGTTGCTGAAGCTTTCTTT

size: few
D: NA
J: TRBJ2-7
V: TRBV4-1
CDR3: CASSPEGGGPLEQYF
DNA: TGCGCCAGCAGCCCGGAGGGGGGAGGGCCCCTCGAGCAGTACTTC